This TCR beta chain was profiled in a study of Ad26.COV2.S vaccination and SARS-CoV-2 variants. Per germline, CDR1 SEHNR and CDR2 FQNEAQ (reference sequence). The V end lost 6 bases, the J end lost 8 bases, and 18 bases lay between the germline ends. The CDR3 runs to 14 residues. Clones were read by immunoSEQ multiplex PCR, and TCRdb kept only the in-frame ones, dropping some. This table holds approximately 420,000 clones, 88% found once. Indicated treatment: around 19 received Ad26.COV2.S at low or high dose, single or two shots; roughly 5 received placebo; per-sample allocation not given. Day 63 following the first vaccine or placebo injection was when the samples were taken.

The receptor's source is a person between 18 and 60 years old who received the Ad26.COV2.S COVID-19 vaccine or a placebo. This chain uses TRBV7-9 with TRBJ2-3; D call uncertain. The sequencing used peripheral blood, collected in a trial of Ad26.COV2.S vaccine versus placebo. Written as DNA, the CDR3 is TGTGCCAGCAGTCCCGTTCTGGGGAAGCGTACGCAGTATTTT. Encoded protein: CASSPVLGKRTQYF.